These T cell receptor beta chains were read from a single sample in a study of T cells in Graves' hyperthyroidism and ophthalmopathy. MiXCR was run by TCRdb on the multiplex PCR reads, yielding one entry per CDR3 protein. This sample carries a few hundred thousand distinct CDR3 sequences, about 15% of them seen once, and the ten largest clones take under 8%. Input material: blood. The receptors originated from a woman in her twenties or thirties with Graves' hyperthyroidism. Each CDR3 is given with its conserved first and last residue. D genes are given only for firm matches. Clone size, where shown, is once, few, many, or a class for clones that have expanded.

few	TRBV10-1	TRBJ2-7	NA	CASSPVQGYEQYF	TGCGCCAGCAGCCCCGTCCAGGGCTACGAGCAGTACTTC
NA	TRBV5-1	TRBJ1-2	NA	CASMSGIGDYGYTF	TGCGCCAGCATGTCGGGAATTGGGGACTATGGCTACACCTTC
few	TRBV18	TRBJ2-7	NA	CASSRGRGNEQYF	TGTGCCAGCTCACGCGGGCGGGGAAACGAGCAGTACTTC
NA	TRBV9	TRBJ1-1	TRBD1	CASSVTGQGTSGTEAFF	TGTGCCAGCAGCGTAACGGGACAGGGTACGTCGGGCACTGAAGCTTTCTTT
NA	TRBV7-3	TRBJ2-5	TRBD2	CASSLTLTSGSRGETQYF	TGTGCCAGCAGCTTAACACTGACTAGCGGGAGTAGGGGAGAGACCCAGTACTTC
few	TRBV6-1	TRBJ2-2	TRBD1	CASCRDRTNTGELFF	TGTGCCAGTTGCCGGGACAGAACGAACACCGGGGAGCTGTTTTTT
NA	TRBV20-1	TRBJ2-3	TRBD1	CSAMIPGQGVPDTQYF	TGCAGTGCTATGATCCCGGGACAGGGGGTTCCAGATACGCAGTATTTT
NA	TRBV7-8	TRBJ1-4	NA	CASSFGTSTTNEKLFF	TGTGCCAGCAGCTTCGGGACAAGTACAACTAATGAAAAACTGTTTTTT
NA	TRBV29-1	TRBJ1-2	TRBD1	CSVVGDTGEPNYGYTF	TGCAGCGTTGTGGGGGACACAGGGGAGCCCAACTATGGCTACACCTTC
NA	TRBV19	TRBJ1-5	TRBD1	CASSIGQGNRPQHF	TGTGCCAGTAGTATAGGACAGGGGAATCGGCCCCAGCATTTT
many	TRBV27	TRBJ1-4	NA	CASGGEKLFF	TGTGCCAGTGGCGGAGAAAAACTGTTTTTT
many	TRBV6-5	TRBJ1-1	NA	CASSYSRAENTEAFF	TGTGCCAGCAGTTACTCGAGGGCAGAGAACACTGAAGCTTTCTTT
many	TRBV20-1	TRBJ2-7	NA	CSAGGVNYEQYF	TGCAGTGCTGGCGGGGTCAACTACGAGCAGTACTTC
many	TRBV7-8	TRBJ1-6	NA	CASSLLSGTGDNSPLHF	TGTGCCAGCAGCTTACTCTCCGGGACGGGAGATAATTCACCCCTCCACTTT
NA	TRBV7-2	TRBJ1-2	NA	CASSLATTNYGYTF	TGTGCCAGCAGCTTAGCCACAACTAACTATGGCTACACCTTC
NA	TRBV19	TRBJ2-1	NA	CASSMLRALYNEQFF	TGTGCCAGTAGTATGTTGAGGGCGCTATACAATGAGCAGTTCTTC
many	TRBV4-1	TRBJ2-3	NA	CASSWTVARTDTQYF	TGCGCCAGCAGCTGGACCGTAGCTCGCACAGATACGCAGTATTTT
many	TRBV7-6	TRBJ2-7	TRBD2	CASSSRLAGGPPYEQYF	TGTGCCAGCAGCTCCCGACTAGCGGGAGGGCCCCCCTACGAGCAGTACTTC
NA	TRBV7-9	TRBJ2-7	TRBD2	CASTGRGGGGTPYEQYF	TGTGCCAGCACCGGACGGGGGGGTGGCGGGACACCCTACGAGCAGTACTTC
few	TRBV28	TRBJ2-5	NA	CASRPAGQIPEWYF	TGTGCCAGCAGGCCGGCAGGACAGATACCAGAGTGGTACTTC
few	TRBV9	TRBJ2-3	TRBD2	CASSVTAGGDTQYF	TGTGCCAGCAGCGTAACAGCGGGGGGAGATACGCAGTATTTT
NA	TRBV7-9	TRBJ2-5	TRBD1	CASSSSGTGRETQYF	TGTGCCAGCAGCTCCTCCGGGACAGGGAGAGAGACCCAGTACTTC
many	TRBV5-1	TRBJ2-1	NA	CASRTKGHDLVNEQFF	TGCGCCAGCAGAACCAAGGGACACGACCTAGTGAATGAGCAGTTCTTC
few	TRBV25-1	TRBJ2-3	NA	CASSGGLNTDTQYF	TGTGCCAGCAGTGGGGGCCTCAACACAGATACGCAGTATTTT
NA	TRBV2	TRBJ2-7	TRBD2	CASSELGGTYEQYF	TGTGCCAGCAGTGAATTGGGGGGGACCTACGAGCAGTACTTC
many	TRBV7-6	TRBJ2-7	TRBD1	CASSPRDRGPYEQYF	TGTGCCAGCAGCCCCCGGGACAGGGGACCCTACGAGCAGTACTTC
NA	TRBV7-9	TRBJ1-1	NA	CASSQTERNTEAFF	TGTGCCAGCAGCCAGACAGAAAGGAACACTGAAGCTTTCTTT
NA	TRBV9	TRBJ1-5	TRBD1	CASSVAGGPNQPQHF	TGTGCCAGCAGCGTAGCAGGGGGCCCCAATCAGCCCCAGCATTTT
few	TRBV5-6	TRBJ2-7	NA	CASSLGTITYEQYF	TGTGCCAGCAGCTTGGGGACAATTACCTACGAGCAGTACTTC
NA	TRBV7-8	TRBJ1-5	NA	CAGSSFNQPQHF	TGTGCCGGCAGCTCCTTCAATCAGCCCCAGCATTTT
NA	TRBV24-1	TRBJ2-3	TRBD1	CATSWEQGAGDTQYF	TGTGCCACCAGTTGGGAACAGGGGGCGGGAGATACGCAGTATTTT
many	TRBV20-1	TRBJ2-1	TRBD2	CSASMLAGWKYNEQFF	TGCAGTGCTAGCATGCTAGCGGGGTGGAAATACAATGAGCAGTTCTTC
few	TRBV7-9	TRBJ2-7	TRBD1	CASSQGGPNVYEQYF	TGCGCCAGCAGCCAAGGGGGCCCTAACGTCTACGAGCAGTACTTC
many	TRBV11-3	TRBJ2-1	TRBD2	CASSLGIAGGYNEQFF	TGTGCCAGCAGCTTAGGCATAGCGGGAGGGTACAATGAGCAGTTCTTC
many	TRBV28	TRBJ2-7	TRBD2	CASSSGLGLAFSYEQYF	TGTGCCAGCAGTTCCGGCCTAGGACTAGCGTTTTCCTACGAGCAGTACTTC
NA	TRBV3-1	TRBJ2-3	NA	CASSQDPASTDTQYF	TGTGCCAGCAGCCAAGATCCAGCAAGCACAGATACGCAGTATTTT
NA	TRBV5-1	TRBJ2-5	NA	CASSLGSHQETQYF	TGCGCCAGCAGCTTGGGGTCCCACCAAGAGACCCAGTACTTC
many	TRBV7-2	TRBJ2-3	TRBD2	CASSTSGRAPDTQYF	TGTGCCAGCAGCACTAGCGGGAGGGCCCCAGATACGCAGTATTTT
NA	TRBV7-3	TRBJ1-2	NA	CASSSRAGDYGYTF	TGTGCCAGCAGCTCCCGGGCCGGGGACTATGGCTACACCTTC
few	TRBV5-6	TRBJ1-5	NA	CASGLQASWDQPQHF	TGTGCCAGCGGCCTACAGGCCAGTTGGGATCAGCCCCAGCATTTT
few	TRBV29-1	TRBJ2-1	NA	CSVQNPPRYNEQFF	TGCAGCGTCCAGAACCCCCCTAGGTACAATGAGCAGTTCTTC
many	TRBV7-2	TRBJ1-5	NA	CASSPGWGRGDQPQHF	TGTGCCAGCAGCCCCGGGTGGGGCCGGGGCGATCAGCCCCAGCATTTT
many	TRBV5-1	TRBJ1-4	TRBD1	CASSLDQGGKLFF	TGCGCCAGCAGCTTGGATCAGGGGGGAAAACTGTTTTTT
many	TRBV6-1	TRBJ2-3	NA	CASSYHQAGSTDTQYF	TGTGCCAGCAGTTATCATCAAGCGGGTAGCACAGATACGCAGTATTTT
few	TRBV3-1	TRBJ1-2	NA	CASSQKTLGRSTIYGYTF	TGTGCCAGCAGCCAAAAAACACTGGGCAGGAGCACCATCTATGGCTACACCTTC
many	TRBV29-1	TRBJ1-1	NA	CSVAGRTEAFF	TGCAGCGTTGCCGGCAGAACTGAAGCTTTCTTT
many	TRBV7-8	TRBJ2-4	NA	CASSSGGDGIQYF	TGTGCCAGCAGCTCCGGAGGGGACGGCATTCAGTACTTC
many	TRBV5-1	TRBJ2-2	TRBD2	CASMISGGLWTGELFF	TGCGCCAGCATGATAAGCGGGGGACTCTGGACCGGGGAGCTGTTTTTT
NA	TRBV6-2/TRBV6-3	TRBJ2-2	TRBD2	CASSYSSGAITGELFF	TGTGCCAGCAGTTACTCGAGCGGGGCGATCACCGGGGAGCTGTTTTTT
many	TRBV7-2	TRBJ2-7	NA	CASSFTLASYEQYF	TGTGCCAGCAGCTTTACCCTAGCGTCTTACGAGCAGTACTTC
NA	TRBV27	TRBJ1-3	NA	CASSLSTPDSGNTIYF	TGTGCCAGCAGTTTATCGACACCCGACTCTGGAAACACCATATATTTT
NA	TRBV9	TRBJ2-3	NA	CASSVEESYTQYF	TGTGCCAGCAGCGTAGAGGAGAGCTATACGCAGTATTTT
once	TRBV12-3/TRBV12-4	TRBJ2-4	NA	CASRPSGSKNIQYF	TGTGCCAGCCGCCCCAGCGGATCCAAAAACATTCAGTACTTC
NA	TRBV18	TRBJ2-3	NA	CASSPQFTDTQYF	TGTGCCAGCTCACCACAATTCACAGATACGCAGTATTTT